Below, 21 T cell receptor beta chains from the same sample are listed, as sequenced in a study of neoadjuvant nivolumab and ipilimumab in lung cancer. Clones were sequenced by immunoSEQ multiplex PCR, and TCRdb holds only the in-frame ones, with some missing. The sample includes roughly 13,000 clones, around 95% of them seen just once. Sequenced material: peripheral blood, taken after neoadjuvant nivolumab, alone or with ipilimumab, at or shortly before surgery. These receptors all come from an adult with non-small cell lung cancer.

CDR3 bases: TGTGCCAGCTCGCCTCCCAATAGCGGGGGGAACAATGAGCAGTTCTTC. It encodes CASSPPNSGGNNEQFF. The genes are TRBV18 and TRBJ2-1; TRBD2 aligns across 10 bases. The CDR3 is 16 residues long. The V and J ends lost 6 bases and 5 bases, in that order; junction bases with no gene match: 10. CDR1 KGHSH and CDR2 LQKENI come from the germline V gene.

V usage is TRBV29-1 and J usage is TRBJ1-2; 7 nucleotides line up with TRBD1. V lost 0 bases, J lost 3 bases, and 4 bases stayed unmatched. Germline V CDR1 and CDR2: SQVTM, ANQGSEA. This CDR3 is 14 amino acids long. CDR3 nucleotides: TGCAGCGTTGAAGACGGCAGGGGGGACTATGGCTACACCTTC. Translation gives CSVEDGRGDYGYTF.

The rearrangement uses TRBV5-6 and TRBJ1-3; no definite D call. The germline V gene encodes CDR1 SGHDT and CDR2 YYEEEE. CDR3 length: 14 amino acids. Between the trimmed V and J ends, which lost 0 bases and 0 bases, there was a span of 4 bases. Here the CDR3 DNA reads TGTGCCAGCAGCTTGGGCAGCTCTGGAAACACCATATATTTT. The encoded protein is CASSLGSSGNTIYF.

The sample holds one count of this clone. CDR3 DNA sequence: TGTGCCAGCAGCTTAGATCGACAGGACGAGCAGTACTTC. Amino acids: CASSLDRQDEQYF. The gene calls are TRBV11-2 and TRBJ2-7; possible D gene TRBD1, 6 bases. Per the germline V gene, CDR1 is SGHAT and CDR2 is FQNNGV. The CDR3 has 13 amino acids. V dropped 0 bases and J dropped 5 bases, with 8 bases sitting between them.

This clone was detected once. The chain joins TRBV6-1 to TRBJ1-2; D gene uncertain. From germline, CDR1 is MNHNS and CDR2 SASEGT. The CDR3 sequence is 15 residues long. Trimming pared 1 base from V and 3 bases from J, leaving 12 bases between. The CDR3 DNA sequence: TGTGCCAGCAGTGAAGATGGAAAAGTGGACTATGGCTACACCTTC. It yields the protein CASSEDGKVDYGYTF.

This clone has just a few counts. The CDR3 region is CASSPSGSFYEQYF. The CDR3 DNA reads TGTGCCAGCTCCCCCAGCGGGAGCTTTTACGAGCAGTACTTC. J is TRBJ2-7 and V is TRBV27; the match to TRBD2 covers 8 bases. The CDR3 covers 14 residues. CDR1 and CDR2 from the germline V gene are MNHEY and SMNVEV (reference sequence). The V and J ends lost 8 bases and 4 bases, in that order; junction bases with no gene match: 10.

For the CDR3, the DNA is TGTGCCAGCAGTGCTAGGCAGGGCAGCGGCACAGATACGCAGTATTTT. This translates into CASSARQGSGTDTQYF. The chain links TRBV25-1 to TRBJ2-3, with D possibly matching TRBD1 (5 bases). The germline CDR1 and CDR2 sequences are MGHDK and SYGVNS. V was trimmed by 4 bases and J by 1 base, leaving 15 bases between them. The CDR3 runs 16 residues.

The chain carries TRBV18 and TRBJ2-7; 8 nucleotides line up with TRBD1. Trimming took 3 bases from V and 6 from J; bases not matched to a gene: 4. This CDR3 is built from 13 residues. CDR1 and CDR2 (germline): KGHSH, LQKENI. The CDR3 DNA reads as TGTGCCAGCTCACCTTGGACAGGGATCGAGCAGTACTTC. Translation gives CASSPWTGIEQYF.

The chain couples TRBV6-6 to TRBJ1-5, with D perhaps matching TRBD1 (6 bases). V lost 6 bases, J lost 0 bases, and 15 bases lay in between. CDR1 MNHNY and CDR2 SVGAGI come from the germline V gene (reference sequence). The CDR3 has 16 residues. CDR3 sequence reads: CASRTTGTNSNQPQHF. The CDR3 bases are TGTGCCAGCAGAACGACCGGGACAAATAGCAATCAGCCCCAGCATTTT.

The CDR3 reads CAWSTVDGANQPQHF. The CDR3 DNA is TGTGCCTGGAGCACCGTGGACGGTGCCAATCAGCCCCAGCATTTT. V gene TRBV30 combines with J gene TRBJ1-5; D remains ambiguous. This CDR3 has 15 amino acids. Germline V gives CDR1 GTSNPN, CDR2 SVGIG (reference sequence). Trimming took 3 bases from V and 3 from J, leaving 15 bases between them.

The gene calls are TRBV10-1 and TRBJ2-2, with 8 bases aligning to TRBD2. CDR3 length: 18 amino acids. Losses at the gene ends were 4 bases for V and 1 base for J; bases not matched to a gene: 11. Germline CDR1 WNHNN, CDR2 SYGVQD (reference sequence). The CDR3 DNA follows: TGCGCCAGCAGTGCCTCCGGACTAGCTGCAAAGAACACCGGGGAGCTGTTTTTT. It is translated as CASSASGLAAKNTGELFF.

The V gene is TRBV30, the J gene TRBJ2-7; 9 bases are shared with TRBD1. V was pared by 1 base and J by 2 bases, with 6 bases of the junction left unmatched. The V gene's germline CDR1 is GTSNPN and CDR2 SVGIG (reference sequence). The CDR3 runs to 15 residues. The CDR3 region has the DNA TGTGCCTGGAGTGAGAACAGGGGGCCCCCCTACGAGCAGTACTTC. Translating it yields CAWSENRGPPYEQYF. Drawing the rest from reference TRBV30 and TRBJ2-7, the complete variable domain is SQTIHQWPATLVQPVGSPLSLECTVEGTSNPNLYWYRQAAGRGLQLLFYSVGIGQISSEVPQNLSASRPQDRQFILSSKKLLLSDSGFYLCAWSENRGPPYEQYFGPGTRLTVT.

The chain couples TRBV6-5 to TRBJ2-7; TRBD2 agrees at 7 bases. CDR3 length: 14 residues. In germline, CDR1 is MNHEY, CDR2 SVGAGI. Losses at the gene ends were 4 bases for V and 2 bases for J; bases not matched to a gene: 5. The CDR3 DNA sequence: TGTGCCAGCAGTTGGACTAGGGGCACCTACGAGCAGTACTTC. This sequence encodes CASSWTRGTYEQYF.

The chain couples TRBV7-8 to TRBJ2-1; 11 bases map to TRBD2. Unmatched junction bases numbered 12, after V lost 5 bases and J lost 6 bases. This CDR3 has 17 amino acids. Germline V gene lookup returns CDR1 SGHVS and CDR2 FQNEAQ. This CDR3 reads CASSLSGRAAGFNEQFF. CDR3 in DNA: TGTGCCAGCAGCCTTAGCGGGAGGGCGGCCGGGTTCAATGAGCAGTTCTTC.

The chain couples TRBV5-4 to TRBJ2-1, with 8 positions matching TRBD2. Germline CDR1 reads SGHNT; CDR2 reads YYREEE (reference sequence). Losses at the gene ends were 5 bases for V and 3 bases for J; bases not matched to a gene: 10. This CDR3 spans 16 amino acids. CDR3: CASSPFGGRNYNEQFF. DNA for the CDR3: TGTGCCAGCAGTCCCTTCGGCGGGAGGAACTACAATGAGCAGTTCTTC.

The chain is built from TRBV28 and TRBJ2-5; TRBD2 might be the D (5 bases). Germline values: CDR1 MDHEN, CDR2 SYDVKM. V gave up 7 bases and J gave up 5 bases, with 17 bases separating them. The CDR3 spans 14 residues. For the CDR3, the DNA is TGTGCCAGCACTACGTTTGGGCGGGTTGAGACCCAGTACTTC. Protein sequence: CASTTFGRVETQYF.

V usage is TRBV5-6 and J usage is TRBJ1-3; 9 positions agree with TRBD1. J was trimmed by 4 bases and V by 2 bases; bases with no gene match: 4. This CDR3 is built from 15 residues. Germline assignment: CDR1 SGHDT and CDR2 YYEEEE. CDR3: CASSLTTGGGNTIYF. Here the CDR3 DNA reads TGTGCCAGCAGCTTAACGACAGGGGGAGGAAACACCATATATTTT.

This clone was seen once. The genes are TRBV6-1 and TRBJ2-5; 8 nucleotides align to TRBD2. Germline V gene lookup returns CDR1 MNHNS and CDR2 SASEGT. This CDR3 comprises 15 residues. V dropped 3 bases and J dropped 1; count of bases not matched to a gene: 4. CDR3 nucleotide sequence: TGTGCCAGCAGTGATAGCGGGGCCCTCCAAGAGACCCAGTACTTC. It is translated as CASSDSGALQETQYF.

The rearrangement joins TRBV7-3 to TRBJ2-3, with 12 bases identical to TRBD2. The CDR3 contains 17 residues. V shed 11 bases and J 1 base; nucleotides not matched to a gene: 13. Per the germline V gene, CDR1 is SGHTA and CDR2 is FQGTGA. CDR3 loop: CAGERLAGGPGTDTQYF. In nucleotides, the CDR3 is TGTGCCGGCGAGCGTCTAGCGGGAGGGCCTGGCACAGATACGCAGTATTTT.

The chain has TRBV7-9 and TRBJ2-3, with 10 bases matching TRBD2. There are 14 residues in the CDR3. Germline CDR1 reads SEHNR; CDR2 reads FQNEAQ (reference sequence). CDR3 residues: CSSGRSTSTDTQYF. The CDR3 DNA follows: TGTTCTAGCGGGAGAAGTACGAGCACAGATACGCAGTATTTT.

The rearrangement uses TRBV9 and TRBJ2-3; D is undetermined. The CDR3 runs 13 residues. Trimming shortened V by 3 bases and J by 6 bases, and 11 bases separated the two germline ends. Germline values: CDR1 SGDLS, CDR2 YYNGEE. The CDR3 region is CASSAPSPDTQYF. The CDR3 bases are TGTGCCAGCAGCGCACCGTCCCCTGATACGCAGTATTTT.